This T cell receptor (beta chain) derives from a study of blood T cell repertoires in COVID-19. The overall study: T cells, B-cell-depleted T cells, or PBMCs supplied cDNA or gDNA.

Trimming removed 4 bases from V and 8 bases from J; junction bases left unmatched: 10. The CDR3 has 15 amino acids. From germline, CDR1 is MNHEY and CDR2 SVGAGI. Generated by immunoSEQ multiplex PCR, the TCRdb table keeps only in-frame clones and is missing some. Among 210,000 or so clones listed, about 86% were seen once. Individuals aged roughly 18 to 95 years were recruited from roughly 23 US areas. Participants were placed into cohorts based on the clinical history they reported. The specimen was PBMCs or T cells enriched from blood (not recorded which). The receptor comes from a woman aged 45-65 years with acute COVID-19. The V gene is TRBV6-5, the J gene TRBJ2-1, with 8 positions matching TRBD1. In nucleotides, the CDR3 is TGTGCCAGCAGTTCCCCCGGGACAGGTCTGTATGAGCAGTTCTTC. Protein: CASSSPGTGLYEQFF.